These T cell receptor beta chains were read from a single sample in a study of human T cells and chemical hapten exposure. TCRdb analysed the RACE reads with MiXCR anew, one entry per CDR3 protein. The data hold a few hundred thousand distinct CDR3 sequences, with just under 8% observed a single time. Source: whole blood, taken in connection with sensitization to the hapten diphenylcyclopropenone (DPC). The receptors were sampled from a man between 18 and 35 years old with alopecia areata. Some clones in this sample may be carry-over from other donors' samples. Both conserved end residues are part of each CDR3. D genes are given only for firm matches. Some rows mark clone size as missing; the rest say once, few, many or name a class of expanded clone.

TRBJ2-5,.,TRBV10-3,many,CAISESLGRQQETQYF,TGTGCCATCAGTGAAAGTTTGGGGAGACAGCAAGAGACCCAGTACTTC
TRBJ1-6,.,TRBV6-2/TRBV6-3,many,CASSYSSLAALNSPLHF,TGTGCCAGCAGTTACTCGAGTCTTGCCGCCCTCAATTCACCCCTCCACTTT
TRBJ1-1,.,TRBV5-1,many,CASRPGPDFAEAFF,TGCGCCAGCAGACCAGGGCCCGATTTCGCTGAAGCTTTCTTT
TRBJ1-6,.,TRBV3-1,.,CASSQGSGNSPLHF,TGTGCCAGCAGCCAGGGATCGGGGAATTCACCCCTCCACTTT
TRBJ1-2,.,TRBV25-1,.,CASSVRGDEDGYTF,TGTGCCAGCAGTGTTAGAGGGGACGAGGATGGCTACACCTTC
TRBJ2-1,TRBD2,TRBV7-2,.,CASSLGLAGAGGNEQFF,TGTGCCAGCAGCTTAGGCCTAGCGGGGGCCGGAGGGAATGAGCAGTTCTTC
TRBJ2-2,.,TRBV11-2,many,CASSLGRVNTGELFF,TGTGCCAGCAGCTTAGGCAGGGTGAACACCGGGGAGCTGTTTTTT
TRBJ1-1,.,TRBV4-3,.,CASSQGRADTEAFF,TGCGCCAGCAGCCAAGGCAGGGCGGACACTGAAGCTTTCTTT
TRBJ1-4,.,TRBV4-3,many,CASSQADTRGEKLFF,TGCGCCAGCAGCCAAGCCGACACCAGGGGTGAAAAACTGTTTTTT
TRBJ1-2,TRBD1,TRBV28,.,CASSSLRQGPNYGYTF,TGTGCCAGCAGTTCGCTTCGACAGGGTCCTAACTATGGCTACACCTTC
TRBJ1-1,.,TRBV11-2,.,CASSLSGGGGGAEAFF,TGTGCCAGCAGCTTATCCGGCGGCGGAGGGGGGGCTGAAGCTTTCTTT
TRBJ2-3,.,TRBV6-2/TRBV6-3,.,CASSYSGARGRLADTQYF,TGTGCCAGCAGTTACAGCGGGGCTCGGGGGCGCCTAGCAGATACGCAGTATTTT
TRBJ1-1,.,TRBV12-3/TRBV12-4,many,CASSFGAGENTEAFF,TGTGCCAGCAGTTTTGGGGCCGGGGAGAACACTGAAGCTTTCTTT
TRBJ2-2,.,TRBV5-1,.,CASSLTGPRSTGELFF,TGCGCCAGCAGCCTCACAGGGCCCCGGAGCACCGGGGAGCTGTTTTTT
TRBJ2-2,.,TRBV18,.,CASSPFGQMNTGELFF,TGTGCCAGCTCACCCTTCGGCCAGATGAACACCGGGGAGCTGTTTTTT
TRBJ2-1,.,TRBV4-1,.,CASSQPTSWRHEQFF,TGCGCCAGCAGCCAACCGACTAGTTGGCGGCATGAGCAGTTCTTC
TRBJ1-1,TRBD1,TRBV7-2,.,CASRTWDSSFGTEAFF,TGTGCCAGCAGAACGTGGGACAGCTCCTTCGGCACTGAAGCTTTCTTT
TRBJ2-5,TRBD2,TRBV7-7,.,CASSRSGGAGETQYF,TGTGCCAGCAGTCGTAGCGGGGGGGCCGGTGAGACCCAGTACTTC
TRBJ2-3,TRBD2,TRBV3-1,.,CASSQDPGLAGGVDTQYF,TGTGCCAGCAGCCAAGATCCCGGACTAGCGGGGGGTGTAGATACGCAGTATTTT
TRBJ1-1,.,TRBV28,.,CASSLRLQKNTEAFF,TGTGCCAGCAGTTTAAGGTTACAAAAGAACACTGAAGCTTTCTTT
TRBJ2-3,.,TRBV9,few,CASSGVTAPSTDTQYF,TGTGCCAGCAGCGGAGTGACAGCGCCTAGCACAGATACGCAGTATTTT
TRBJ1-1,.,TRBV6-2/TRBV6-3,many,CASSYMGPTEAFF,TGTGCCAGCAGTTACATGGGGCCCACTGAAGCTTTCTTT
TRBJ2-5,.,TRBV5-5,.,CASSVGQFQETQYF,TGTGCCAGCAGCGTTGGACAGTTCCAAGAGACCCAGTACTTC
TRBJ1-2,.,TRBV5-1,.,CASRFGYYGYTF,TGCGCCAGCAGGTTCGGGTACTATGGCTACACCTTC